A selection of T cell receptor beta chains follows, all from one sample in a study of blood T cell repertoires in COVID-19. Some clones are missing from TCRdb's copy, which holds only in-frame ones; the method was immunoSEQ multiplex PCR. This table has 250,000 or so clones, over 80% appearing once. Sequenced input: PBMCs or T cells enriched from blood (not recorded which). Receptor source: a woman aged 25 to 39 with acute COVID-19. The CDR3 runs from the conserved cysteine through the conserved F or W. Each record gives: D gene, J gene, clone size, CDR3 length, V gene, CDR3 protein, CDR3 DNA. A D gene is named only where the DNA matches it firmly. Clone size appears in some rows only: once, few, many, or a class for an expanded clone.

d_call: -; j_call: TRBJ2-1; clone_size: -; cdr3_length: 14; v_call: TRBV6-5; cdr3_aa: CASSLSRTANEQFF; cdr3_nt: TGTGCCAGCAGTCTATCCCGGACAGCCAATGAGCAGTTCTTC
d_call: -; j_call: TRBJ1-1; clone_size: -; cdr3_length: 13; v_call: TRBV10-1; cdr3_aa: CATREQGASEAFF; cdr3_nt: TGCGCCACGCGTGAGCAGGGTGCTTCTGAAGCTTTCTTT
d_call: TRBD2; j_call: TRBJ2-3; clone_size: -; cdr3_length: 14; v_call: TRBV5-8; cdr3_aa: CASSPGLVADTQYF; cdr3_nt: TGTGCCAGCAGCCCAGGACTAGTGGCAGATACGCAGTATTTT
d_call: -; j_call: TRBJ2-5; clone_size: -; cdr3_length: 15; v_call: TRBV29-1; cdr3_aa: CSVEEGWGLQETQYF; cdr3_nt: TGCAGCGTTGAAGAAGGGTGGGGCCTCCAAGAGACCCAGTACTTC
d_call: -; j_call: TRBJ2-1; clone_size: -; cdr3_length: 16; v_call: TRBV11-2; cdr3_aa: CASSFRGASDINEQFF; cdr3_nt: TGTGCCAGCAGCTTCCGGGGGGCTTCGGACATCAATGAGCAGTTCTTC
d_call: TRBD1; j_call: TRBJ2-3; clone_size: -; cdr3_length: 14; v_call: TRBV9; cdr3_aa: CASSVGQGTDTQYF; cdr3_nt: TGTGCCAGCAGCGTGGGACAGGGGACAGATACGCAGTATTTT
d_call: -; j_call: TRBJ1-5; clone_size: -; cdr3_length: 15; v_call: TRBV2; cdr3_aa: CASSGGLYSNQPQHF; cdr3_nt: TGTGCCAGCAGTGGGGGACTCTATAGCAATCAGCCCCAGCATTTT
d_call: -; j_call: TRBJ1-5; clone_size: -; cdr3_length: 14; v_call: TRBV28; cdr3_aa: CASSGGALNQPQHF; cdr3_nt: TGTGCCAGCAGTGGAGGGGCCCTCAATCAGCCCCAGCATTTT
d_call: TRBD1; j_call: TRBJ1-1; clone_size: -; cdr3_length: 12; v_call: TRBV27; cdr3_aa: CASSSGGTEAFF; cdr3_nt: TGTGCCAGCAGTTCAGGGGGAACTGAAGCTTTCTTT
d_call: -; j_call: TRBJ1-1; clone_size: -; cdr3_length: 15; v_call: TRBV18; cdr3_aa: CASSPPIRERAEAFF; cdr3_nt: TGTGCCAGCTCACCACCTATACGGGAACGGGCTGAAGCTTTCTTT
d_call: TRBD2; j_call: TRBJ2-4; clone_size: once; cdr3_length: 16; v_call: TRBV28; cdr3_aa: CASSSQAGMAKNIQYF; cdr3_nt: TGTGCCAGCAGTTCCCAAGCGGGAATGGCCAAAAACATTCAGTACTTC
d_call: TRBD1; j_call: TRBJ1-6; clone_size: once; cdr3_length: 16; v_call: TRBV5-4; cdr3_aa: CASSSPKQGAPTPLHF; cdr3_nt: TGTGCCAGCAGCTCGCCAAAACAGGGGGCACCGACACCCCTCCACTTT
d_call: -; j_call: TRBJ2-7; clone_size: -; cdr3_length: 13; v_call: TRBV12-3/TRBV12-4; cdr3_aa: CASSKGEIDEQYF; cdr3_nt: TGTGCCAGCAGTAAGGGGGAAATCGACGAGCAGTACTTC
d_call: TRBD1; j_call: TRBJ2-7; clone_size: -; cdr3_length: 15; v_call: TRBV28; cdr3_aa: CASSATGTGNFEQYF; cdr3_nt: TGTGCCAGCAGTGCGACCGGGACAGGGAATTTCGAGCAGTACTTC
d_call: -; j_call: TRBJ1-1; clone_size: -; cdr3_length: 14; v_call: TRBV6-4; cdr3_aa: CASSVQGGNTEAFF; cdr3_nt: TGTGCCAGCAGCGTACAGGGCGGGAACACTGAAGCTTTCTTT
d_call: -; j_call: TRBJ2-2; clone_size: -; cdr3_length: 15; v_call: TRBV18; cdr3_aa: CASSPRHGWAGELFF; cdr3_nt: TGTGCCAGCTCCCCCCGACATGGGTGGGCCGGGGAGCTGTTTTTT
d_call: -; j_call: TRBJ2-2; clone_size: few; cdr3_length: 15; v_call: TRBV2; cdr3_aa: CASSGGDADTGELFF; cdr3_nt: TGTGCCAGCAGTGGCGGGGACGCGGACACCGGGGAGCTGTTTTTT
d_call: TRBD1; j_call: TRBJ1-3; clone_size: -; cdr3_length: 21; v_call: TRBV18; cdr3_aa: CASSPPLFDRGISNTGNTIYF; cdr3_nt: TGTGCCAGCTCACCACCGCTTTTCGACAGGGGGATTTCGAATACTGGAAACACCATATATTTT
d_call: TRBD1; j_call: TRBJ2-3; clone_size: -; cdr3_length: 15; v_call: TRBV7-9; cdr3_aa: CASSLTGDLSDTQYF; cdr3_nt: TGTGCCAGCAGCCTGACAGGGGATTTATCAGATACGCAGTATTTT
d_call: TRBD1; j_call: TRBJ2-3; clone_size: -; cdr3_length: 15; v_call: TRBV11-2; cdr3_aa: CASSRTGGISDTQYF; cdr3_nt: TGTGCCAGCAGCCGCACAGGGGGCATTTCGGATACGCAGTATTTT
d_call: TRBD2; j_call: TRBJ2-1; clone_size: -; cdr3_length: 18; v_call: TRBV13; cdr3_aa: CASSSTGTSGDSYNEQFF; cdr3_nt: TGTGCCAGCAGCTCGACCGGGACTAGTGGAGACTCCTACAATGAGCAGTTCTTC
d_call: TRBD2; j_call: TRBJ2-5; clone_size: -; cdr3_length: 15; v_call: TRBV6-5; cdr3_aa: CASSYEAGRQETQYF; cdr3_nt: TGTGCCAGCAGTTACGAAGCGGGACGTCAGGAGACCCAGTACTTC
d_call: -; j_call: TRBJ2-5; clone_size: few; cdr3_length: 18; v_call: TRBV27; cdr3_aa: CASSYRGGLGTGLGTQYF; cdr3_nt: TGTGCCAGCAGTTACAGGGGTGGTCTGGGGACTGGGCTTGGGACCCAGTACTTC
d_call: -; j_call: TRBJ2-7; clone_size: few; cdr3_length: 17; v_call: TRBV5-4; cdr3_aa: CASSTISTRRSSYEQYF; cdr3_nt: TGTGCCAGCAGCACCATCTCGACTAGGAGAAGCTCCTACGAGCAGTACTTC
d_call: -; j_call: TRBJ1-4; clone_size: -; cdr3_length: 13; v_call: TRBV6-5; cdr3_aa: CASSYGTGGKLFF; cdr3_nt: TGTGCCAGCAGTTACGGGACCGGGGGAAAACTGTTTTTT
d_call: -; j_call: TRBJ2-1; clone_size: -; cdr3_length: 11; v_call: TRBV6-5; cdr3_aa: CVAGSYNEQFF; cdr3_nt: TGTGTCGCGGGGAGTTACAATGAGCAGTTCTTC
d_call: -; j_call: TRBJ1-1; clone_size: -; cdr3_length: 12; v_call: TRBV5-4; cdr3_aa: CASSLGGLVVFF; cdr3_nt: TGTGCCAGCAGCCTCGGGGGGTTGGTGGTTTTCTTT
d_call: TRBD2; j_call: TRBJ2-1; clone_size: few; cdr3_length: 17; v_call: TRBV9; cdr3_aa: CASSVGGTSGSRNEQFF; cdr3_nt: TGTGCCAGCAGCGTAGGGGGGACTAGCGGGAGTAGGAATGAGCAGTTCTTC
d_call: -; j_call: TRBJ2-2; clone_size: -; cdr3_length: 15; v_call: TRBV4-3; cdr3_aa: CASSQDQENTGELFF; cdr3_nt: TGCGCCAGCAGCCAAGATCAGGAGAACACCGGGGAGCTGTTTTTT
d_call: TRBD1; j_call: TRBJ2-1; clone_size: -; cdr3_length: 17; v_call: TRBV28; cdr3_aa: CASSPMTRDRDDNEQFF; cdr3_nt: TGTGCCAGCAGTCCCATGACAAGGGACAGGGACGACAATGAGCAGTTCTTC
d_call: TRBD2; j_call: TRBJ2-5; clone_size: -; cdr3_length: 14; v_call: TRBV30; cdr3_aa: CAWASGGEQETQYF; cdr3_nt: TGTGCCTGGGCTTCGGGGGGTGAGCAAGAGACCCAGTACTTC
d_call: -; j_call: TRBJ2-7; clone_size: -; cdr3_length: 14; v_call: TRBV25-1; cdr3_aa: CASSETRVSHEQYF; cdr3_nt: TGTGCCAGCAGTGAGACCAGGGTATCCCACGAGCAGTACTTC
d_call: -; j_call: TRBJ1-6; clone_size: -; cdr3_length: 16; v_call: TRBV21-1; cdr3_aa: CASIRRGRGNNSPLHF; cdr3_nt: TGTGCCAGCATCAGGAGAGGCAGGGGAAATAATTCACCCCTCCACTTT
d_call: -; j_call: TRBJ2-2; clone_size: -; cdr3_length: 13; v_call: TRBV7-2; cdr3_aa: CASTNYNTGELFF; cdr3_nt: TGTGCCAGCACCAACTATAATACCGGGGAGCTGTTTTTT
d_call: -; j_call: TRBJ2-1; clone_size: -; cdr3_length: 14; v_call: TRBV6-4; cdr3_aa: CASSDGVDYNEQFF; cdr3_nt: TGTGCCAGCAGTGACGGAGTAGACTACAATGAGCAGTTCTTC
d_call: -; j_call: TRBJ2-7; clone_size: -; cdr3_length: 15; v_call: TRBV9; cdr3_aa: CASSVRTAPAYEQYF; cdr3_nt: TGTGCCAGCAGCGTTCGTACAGCACCGGCCTACGAGCAGTACTTC
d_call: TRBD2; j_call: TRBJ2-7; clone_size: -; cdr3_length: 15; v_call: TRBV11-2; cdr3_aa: CASSLDTGTSYEQYF; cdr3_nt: TGTGCCAGCAGCTTAGATACCGGGACTAGCTACGAGCAGTACTTC
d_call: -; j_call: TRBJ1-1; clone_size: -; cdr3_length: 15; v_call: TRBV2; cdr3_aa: CASSEIGRGSTEAFF; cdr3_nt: TGTGCCAGCAGTGAAATCGGACGGGGGAGCACTGAAGCTTTCTTT
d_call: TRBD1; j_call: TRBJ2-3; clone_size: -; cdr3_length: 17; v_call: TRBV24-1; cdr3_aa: CATSDPPGTGGADTQYF; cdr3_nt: TGTGCCACCAGTGATCCCCCCGGGACAGGGGGCGCGGATACGCAGTATTTT
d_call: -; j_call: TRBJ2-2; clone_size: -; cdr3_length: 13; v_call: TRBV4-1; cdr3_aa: CASSQEQSGELFF; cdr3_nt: TGCGCCAGCAGCCAAGAGCAGTCCGGGGAGCTGTTTTTT
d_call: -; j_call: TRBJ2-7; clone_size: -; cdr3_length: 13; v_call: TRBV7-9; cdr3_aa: CASSWGEAYEQYF; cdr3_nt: TGTGCCAGCAGCTGGGGGGAAGCCTACGAGCAGTACTTC
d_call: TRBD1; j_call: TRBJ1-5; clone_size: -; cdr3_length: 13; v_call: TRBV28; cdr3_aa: CASTSGTAQPQHF; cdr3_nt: TGTGCCAGCACATCCGGGACAGCACAGCCCCAGCATTTT
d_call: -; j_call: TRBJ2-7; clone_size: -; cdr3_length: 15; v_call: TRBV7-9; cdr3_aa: CASSLDRDNPYEQYF; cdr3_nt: TGTGCCAGCAGCTTAGACCGGGACAACCCCTACGAGCAGTACTTC
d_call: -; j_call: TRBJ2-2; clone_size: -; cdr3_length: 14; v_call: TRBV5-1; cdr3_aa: CASSLDSYTGELFF; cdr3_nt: TGCGCCAGCAGCTTGGACTCATACACCGGGGAGCTGTTTTTT
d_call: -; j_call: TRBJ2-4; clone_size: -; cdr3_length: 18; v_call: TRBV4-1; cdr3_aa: CASSQFWSGDLAKNIQYF; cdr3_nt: TGCGCCAGCAGCCAATTCTGGAGCGGAGACCTAGCCAAAAACATTCAGTACTTC
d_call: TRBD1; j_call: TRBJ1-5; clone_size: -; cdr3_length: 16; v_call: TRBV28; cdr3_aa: CASSLTGGRSNQPQHF; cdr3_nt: TGTGCCAGCAGCTTGACAGGGGGCCGGAGCAATCAGCCCCAGCATTTT
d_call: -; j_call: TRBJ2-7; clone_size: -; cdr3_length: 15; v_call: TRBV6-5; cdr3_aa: CASRSDSSLVYEQYF; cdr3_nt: TGTGCCAGCAGATCGGACTCCTCTCTAGTCTACGAGCAGTACTTC
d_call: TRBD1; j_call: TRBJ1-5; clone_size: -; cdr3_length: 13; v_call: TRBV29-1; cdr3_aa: CSVARGLEQPQHF; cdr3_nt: TGCAGCGTTGCCAGGGGGCTGGAGCAGCCCCAGCATTTT
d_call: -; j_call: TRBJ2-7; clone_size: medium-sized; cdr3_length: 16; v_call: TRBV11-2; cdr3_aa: CASSFKTGVTPGEQYF; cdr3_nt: TGTGCCAGCAGCTTCAAGACGGGAGTAACTCCAGGGGAGCAGTACTTC
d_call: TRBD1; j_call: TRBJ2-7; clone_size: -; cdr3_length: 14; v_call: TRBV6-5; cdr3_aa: CASSKTGNPYEQYF; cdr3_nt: TGTGCCAGCAGTAAGACAGGGAACCCCTACGAGCAGTACTTC
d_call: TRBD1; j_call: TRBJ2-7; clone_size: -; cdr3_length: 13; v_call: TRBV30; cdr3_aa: CAFGQDYSYEQYF; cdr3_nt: TGTGCCTTTGGACAGGATTACTCCTACGAGCAGTACTTC
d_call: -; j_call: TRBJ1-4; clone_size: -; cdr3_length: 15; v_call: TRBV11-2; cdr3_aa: CASSLYPGFSEKLFF; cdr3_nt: TGTGCCAGCAGCTTGTACCCAGGGTTTAGTGAAAAACTGTTTTTT
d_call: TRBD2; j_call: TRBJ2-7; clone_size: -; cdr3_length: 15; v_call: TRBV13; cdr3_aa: CASSFREGMVYEQYF; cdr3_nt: TGTGCCAGCAGCTTCAGGGAGGGAATGGTCTACGAGCAGTACTTC
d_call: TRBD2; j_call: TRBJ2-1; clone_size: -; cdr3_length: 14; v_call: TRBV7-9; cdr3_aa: CASSRTSGDNEQFF; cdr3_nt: TGTGCCAGCTCCCGGACTAGCGGAGACAATGAGCAGTTCTTC
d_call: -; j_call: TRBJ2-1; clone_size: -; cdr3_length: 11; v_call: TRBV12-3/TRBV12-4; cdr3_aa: CASSPINEQFF; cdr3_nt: TGTGCCAGCAGCCCTATCAATGAGCAGTTCTTC